This passage covers 9 T cell receptor beta chains from one sample sequenced in a study of blood T cells in healthy people across ages. The use of a sample-barcoded 5' primer and a J-beta primer mix characterized a second PCR of roughly 7 to 12 cycles. TCRdb re-derived calls from the 5' RACE reads in MiXCR, one entry per CDR3 protein. Among more than 900,000 distinct CDR3 sequences listed, roughly 24% were seen once. In addition, the sample was reused for a study of T cells of mothers and their children.

Source material: blood. These receptors originate from a girl aged 2 to 9 in good health.

The chain uses TRBV7-9 and TRBJ1-1; D remains ambiguous. Per germline, CDR1 SEHNR and CDR2 FQNEAQ (reference sequence). This CDR3 region has 14 residues. With 7 bases removed from V and 1 base from J, the gap between germline ends came to 13 bases. Here the CDR3 DNA reads TGTGCCAGCATTATCCCCGGGGAGAACACTGAAGCTTTCTTT. As protein: CASIIPGENTEAFF. Full variable domain (remainder filled in from reference TRBV7-9 and TRBJ1-1): DTGVSQNPRHKITKRGQNVTFRCDPISEHNRLYWYRQTLGQGPEFLTYFQNEAQLEKSRLLSDRFSAERPKGSFSTLEIQRTEQGDSAMYLCASIIPGENTEAFFGQGTRLTVV.

This clonotype was detected only a few times. CDR3 coding DNA: TGTGCTAGTGGCCAACTTACAGGACCCAAAAACATTCAGTACTTC. It translates to CASGQLTGPKNIQYF. V is TRBV12-5 and J is TRBJ2-4; weak D call: TRBD1 (5 bases). CDR1 and CDR2 (germline): LGHNT, FRNRAP. Trimming removed 6 bases at V and 2 bases at J, with 14 bases between. CDR3 length: 15 amino acids.

This clonotype came up a few times. This chain connects TRBV15 to TRBJ2-7, with 11 bases matching TRBD1. The J segment lost 7 bases and the V segment lost 6 bases, leaving 5 bases of the junction unmatched. CDR3 size: 13 residues. The germline V gene has CDR1 LNHNV and CDR2 YYDKDF (reference sequence). This CDR3 reads CATRGWDRGEQYF. The DNA for the CDR3 is TGTGCCACCAGGGGCTGGGACAGGGGGGAGCAGTACTTC.

This clonotype was picked up a small number of times. The chain carries TRBV11-2 and TRBJ2-1; D is ambiguous. Trimming took 3 bases from V and 8 from J, leaving 14 bases between them. In germline, CDR1 is SGHAT, CDR2 FQNNGV. This CDR3 spans 14 amino acids. The CDR3 bases are TGTGCCAGCAGCTTGTTATCTGGTATGGATGAGCAGTTCTTC. It specifies CASSLLSGMDEQFF. The entire variable domain, with the rest obtained from reference TRBV11-2 and TRBJ2-1, is as follows: EAGVAQSPRYKIIEKRQSVAFWCNPISGHATLYWYQQILGQGPKLLIQFQNNGVVDDSQLPKDRFSAERLKGVDSTLKIQPAKLEDSAVYLCASSLLSGMDEQFFGPGTRLTVL.

In its sample, this clonotype was seen a few times. A much more abundant neighbour one base away suggests this may be a read error. The chain links TRBV6-2 or TRBV6-3 to TRBJ2-7, with D hard to call. Germline CDR1 reads MNHEY; CDR2 reads SVGEGT. The CDR3 spans 12 residues. Trimming cost V 6 bases and J 3 bases, with 9 bases left between them. The CDR3 DNA reads TGTGCCAGCAGCCCAACTTTCTACGAGCAGTACTTC. Translated, it gives CASSPTFYEQYF.

This clonotype was counted between two and nine times. Mismatch with germline at one junction end may stem from a read error. The chain joins TRBV7-3 to TRBJ2-7; either TRBD1 or TRBD2 may fit D (5 bases each). CDR1 and CDR2 (germline): SGHTA, FQGTGA. CDR3 size: 15 residues. CDR3 in amino acids: CTSSAAGTAPYEQYF. CDR3 DNA sequence: TGTACCAGCAGCGCCGCCGGGACCGCACCCTACGAGCAGTACTTC.

The CDR3 coding sequence is TGTGCCAGCAGCCTTATAGCGGGGGGGTACTACGAGCAGTACTTC. Protein product: CASSLIAGGYYEQYF. V and J are TRBV5-5 and TRBJ2-7, with 11 bases aligning to TRBD2. Germline lookup yields CDR1 SGHKS and CDR2 YYEKEE (reference sequence). Trimming at V came to 4 bases and at J to 3 bases, leaving 6 bases not matched to a gene. The CDR3 contains 15 residues.

The genes are TRBV20-1 and TRBJ1-6; the D gene is possibly TRBD1 (6 bases). V lost 4 bases and J lost 8, with 12 bases in between. The CDR3 has 13 residues. Germline assignment: CDR1 DFQATT and CDR2 SNEGSKA (reference sequence). CDR3 sequence reads: CSANQGKDSPLHF. CDR3 coding DNA: TGCAGTGCTAACCAGGGGAAAGATTCACCCCTCCACTTT.

J is TRBJ2-5 and V is TRBV29-1, with D perhaps matching TRBD1 (7 bases). The J call is uncertain, as TRBJ2-1 better fits the DNA end. The V gene's germline CDR1 is SQVTM and CDR2 ANQGSEA. CDR3 length equals 14 residues. CDR3 sequence: CSVWGAGGPNEQFF. CDR3 bases: TGCAGCGTTTGGGGGGCAGGGGGGCCCAATGAGCAGTTCTTC.